This T cell receptor (beta chain) was profiled in a study of identical twins. TCRdb fed the 5' RACE reads into MiXCR, producing one record per CDR3 protein. The sample holds fewer than 500,000 distinct CDR3 sequences, approximately 25% seen once. Healthy Caucasians were all of the donors. This clonotype was observed a few times. What it binds is not known. Study observations and caveats: The study found weaker excess twin sharing in beta out-of-frame sequences. Out-of-frame alpha sequences common to twins exhibited an excess of low generation probability.

The germline V gene encodes CDR1 LGHDT and CDR2 YNNKEL (reference sequence). V lost 5 bases and J lost 5, with 18 bases in between. The CDR3 consists of 15 residues. The sample also formed part of further work on T cells expressing NK-cell markers. From that second work: In more than 5 donors, dominant CD3+CD56+NKG2C+ clonotypes ranked among the top 10 CD8+ clonotypes.

Sequenced material: CD4+ T cells sorted from blood. This receptor was identified in a woman aged 18-29 years in good health. This chain joins TRBV3-1 and TRBJ1-2; TRBD1 is a possible D gene (6 bases). The CDR3 loop reads CASSRVAGGAYGYTF. CDR3 nucleotides: TGTGCCAGCAGCAGGGTCGCGGGGGGGGCGTATGGCTACACCTTC.